This T cell receptor (beta chain) was profiled in a study of T cells in Graves' hyperthyroidism and ophthalmopathy. Notes on the study in general: In validation, the model predicted ophthalmopathy. These predictions came a median about 6.8 months before onset.

This clonotype has a handful of counts. The antigen is unknown. Amplification of TCR beta CDR3 regions used RNA as the template. During a first-round RT-PCR of the TCR CDR3, the HTBI primer set was used. TCRdb ran MiXCR on the multiplex PCR reads and lists one entry per CDR3 protein. This repertoire shows over 250,000 distinct CDR3 sequences, approximately 21% found once; its top ten account for around 60%. Germline V gene sequence: CDR1 MNHNS, CDR2 SASEGT. The CDR3 is 13 residues long. Between the trimmed V and J ends, which lost 5 bases and 5 bases, there was a span of 12 bases. The chain recombines TRBV6-1 with TRBJ1-2; a weak D match, TRBD1 (5 bases). The specimen sequenced was blood. This clonotype was sampled from a man younger than 40 with Graves' ophthalmopathy. The CDR3 here is CASSSPGSYGYTF. For the CDR3, the DNA is TGTGCCAGCAGTTCCCCAGGGTCGTATGGCTACACCTTC.